A selection of T cell receptor beta chains follows, all from one sample in a study of shared clonotypes between healthy human individuals. TCRdb's copy holds only in-frame clones and misses some; the assay was immunoSEQ multiplex PCR. The table shows millions of clones, with 85% to 95% occurring only once. The specimen was naive CD4+ T cells sorted from blood. The receptors originated from a man aged 18 to 30 in good health. Each CDR3 is given with its conserved first and last residue. The order of the fields is CDR3 DNA, CDR3 protein, clone size, D gene, V gene, J gene. The D gene is left open where the match is weak. Where a row states a size, it is once, few, many or the class of an expanded clone; other rows omit it.

TGTGCCAGCAGTGTTATGAGAGGGGCCTATGGCTACACCTTC	CASSVMRGAYGYTF	.	.	TRBV6-1	TRBJ1-2
TGTGCCAGCAGTTACTCCGTCCCTAATGAAAAACTGTTTTTT	CASSYSVPNEKLFF	.	.	TRBV28	TRBJ1-4
TGTGCCAGCAGCTCCCGACAGGCTCGTGATGAAAAACTGTTTTTT	CASSSRQARDEKLFF	once	.	TRBV5-8	TRBJ1-4
TGTGCCAGCAGCACGGACAGGGACACTGAAGCTTTCTTT	CASSTDRDTEAFF	.	TRBD1	TRBV6-5	TRBJ1-1
TGTGCCAGCAGCCCAGGTAGACGCACTGAAGCTTTCTTT	CASSPGRRTEAFF	.	.	TRBV11-2	TRBJ1-1
TGTGCCATCAGCGTCGGAGACCGCGAGCAGTACTTC	CAISVGDREQYF	.	.	TRBV10-3	TRBJ2-7
TGTGCCAGCAGCCCCGCCTCCTACGAGCAGTACTTC	CASSPASYEQYF	.	.	TRBV7-2	TRBJ2-7
TGTGCCAGCGTAACTAGTTGGGCCTACGAGCAGTACTTC	CASVTSWAYEQYF	.	.	TRBV6-1	TRBJ2-7
TGTGCCAGCAGCCAATTAAGCCTCAATCAGCCCCAGCATTTT	CASSQLSLNQPQHF	.	.	TRBV16	TRBJ1-5
TGTGCCTGTGGCGTAAAGGGGGGCGGAATAGATGGCTACACCTTC	CACGVKGGGIDGYTF	once	.	TRBV30	TRBJ1-2
TGTGCCAGCAGGGCCGGATCGGGGGCCTACGAGCAGTACTTC	CASRAGSGAYEQYF	.	.	TRBV6-6	TRBJ2-7
TGCGCCAGCAGCGCGGGTTCCGGACAGGACTTTAATTCACCCCTCCACTTT	CASSAGSGQDFNSPLHF	once	TRBD1	TRBV5-1	TRBJ1-6
TGTGCCAGCAGTGAGACCGGGACAGGCCCCAATCAGCCCCAGCATTTT	CASSETGTGPNQPQHF	.	TRBD1	TRBV6-1	TRBJ1-5
TGTGCCAGCGCGAAGGACAGTTTGTCTCTGCCCCAGCATTTT	CASAKDSLSLPQHF	.	.	TRBV6-5	TRBJ1-5
TGTGCCAGCAGCTTCCAAGTTAGCAATCAGCCCCAGCATTTT	CASSFQVSNQPQHF	.	.	TRBV7-2	TRBJ1-5
TGTGCCAGCAGGGACAGGGCCACAGATACGCAGTATTTT	CASRDRATDTQYF	.	TRBD1	TRBV6-5	TRBJ2-3
TGTGCCAGCAGCCAAGGGACTAGCGGGAAAGACACCGGGGAGCTGTTTTTT	CASSQGTSGKDTGELFF	.	TRBD2	TRBV4-2	TRBJ2-2
TGTGCCAGCACTACGAGCGGGACAGATTTTTACGAGCAGTACTTC	CASTTSGTDFYEQYF	once	.	TRBV6-1	TRBJ2-7
TGTGCCAGCAGCCGACACCGGGCGGATGAAAAACTGTTTTTT	CASSRHRADEKLFF	.	.	TRBV7-9	TRBJ1-4
TGTGCCAGCCGAACCGAAACAGGGGCCTACGAGCAGTACTTC	CASRTETGAYEQYF	.	TRBD1	TRBV7-8	TRBJ2-7
TGTGCCAGCTCACCGCGACGTATCGACAGCATCTCTGGAAACACCATATATTTT	CASSPRRIDSISGNTIYF	.	.	TRBV18	TRBJ1-3
TGTGCCAGCAGCCCGGGACTAGCGGGGGGGAAAGAGACCCAGTACTTC	CASSPGLAGGKETQYF	.	TRBD2	TRBV11-3	TRBJ2-5
TGTGCTACTAGCGGGAGGATCTCCTACGAGCAGTACTTC	CATSGRISYEQYF	.	TRBD2	TRBV2	TRBJ2-7
TGCAGTGCTAGTAGGGGGGATACGCAGTATTTT	CSASRGDTQYF	.	.	TRBV20-1	TRBJ2-3
TGTGCCAGCAGTTTATCCGGGACAGCTAATTCACCCCTCCACTTT	CASSLSGTANSPLHF	.	TRBD1	TRBV27	TRBJ1-6
TGTGCCAGTAAGGACAGGGGTTATTCACCCCTCCACTTT	CASKDRGYSPLHF	.	TRBD1	TRBV19	TRBJ1-6
TGCGCCAGCAGCACCCGGGAGACCCAGTACTTC	CASSTRETQYF	few	.	TRBV5-1	TRBJ2-5
TGTGCCTGGAGTCTGAGGGGACAGGGGGCCGGGCAGTACTTC	CAWSLRGQGAGQYF	.	TRBD1	TRBV30	TRBJ2-7
TGTGCCAGCAGCCAAAGGGACAGTCCTACTTACGAGCAGTACTTC	CASSQRDSPTYEQYF	.	TRBD1	TRBV5-5	TRBJ2-7
TGCGCCAGCAGCTTGGTTAGGGGGACAGGGGATACCTACGAGCAGTACTTC	CASSLVRGTGDTYEQYF	.	TRBD1	TRBV5-1	TRBJ2-7
TGTGCCAGCAGCCAGCGGGGCGGGGGAAGTTATTCACCCCTCCACTTT	CASSQRGGGSYSPLHF	.	.	TRBV7-9	TRBJ1-6
TGTGCCAGCAGTGAATATTGGGAGAACACTGAAGCTTTCTTT	CASSEYWENTEAFF	once	.	TRBV25-1	TRBJ1-1
TGTGCCAGCAGTTTCCTCGCTGAAGCTTTCTTT	CASSFLAEAFF	once	.	TRBV28	TRBJ1-1
TGTGCCAGCAGCTTAGAACAGCTTAATGAAAAACTGTTTTTT	CASSLEQLNEKLFF	once	.	TRBV7-9	TRBJ1-4
TGTGCCAGCAGCTTAGCGGAAGGGAGTTGGACTGAAGCTTTCTTT	CASSLAEGSWTEAFF	.	.	TRBV7-6	TRBJ1-1
TGTGCCAGCAGTTTTCCGGCAGGCGCATTGAACACTGAAGCTTTCTTT	CASSFPAGALNTEAFF	many	.	TRBV28	TRBJ1-1
TGTGCCAGCAGTACAGGGAGGTTCCAAGAGACCCAGTACTTC	CASSTGRFQETQYF	.	.	TRBV6-5	TRBJ2-5
TGTGCCAGCAGCCCTCCGGGATACATGAACACTGAAGCTTTCTTT	CASSPPGYMNTEAFF	.	.	TRBV5-4	TRBJ1-1
TGTGCCAGCAGCATCTCTAGCGGGAGATCGCGGGAGCAGTACTTC	CASSISSGRSREQYF	.	TRBD2	TRBV7-9	TRBJ2-7
TGTGCCATCGGTTTAGGGGTAATAGCTAACTATGGCTACACCTTC	CAIGLGVIANYGYTF	.	.	TRBV10-3	TRBJ1-2
TGTGCCAGCAGTCGACAGGGGGCTAACTATGGCTACACCTTC	CASSRQGANYGYTF	.	TRBD1	TRBV2	TRBJ1-2
TGTGCCAGCAGCCCGCGGGACTTGAACACTGAAGCTTTCTTT	CASSPRDLNTEAFF	.	.	TRBV11-2	TRBJ1-1
TGTGCCAGCAGTGAAAACAGGGCAGAGCTGTTTTTT	CASSENRAELFF	.	.	TRBV2	TRBJ2-2
TGTGCCAGCAGTGGATCTGGGGACGGCAATCAGCCCCAGCATTTT	CASSGSGDGNQPQHF	.	.	TRBV25-1	TRBJ1-5
TGTGCCAGCAGTGAGGAGACAGGGTACACCGGGGAGCTGTTTTTT	CASSEETGYTGELFF	.	TRBD1	TRBV25-1	TRBJ2-2
TGTGCCAGCAGCTTGACTAGCGGGAACCAAGAGACCCAGTACTTC	CASSLTSGNQETQYF	.	TRBD2	TRBV5-4	TRBJ2-5
TGCGCCAGCAGCCAAGAACCCTCAGGCAATTCACCCCTCCACTTT	CASSQEPSGNSPLHF	.	.	TRBV4-3	TRBJ1-6
TGCGCCAGCAGCTTGGATGGGGGCAATCAGCCCCAGCATTTT	CASSLDGGNQPQHF	few	.	TRBV5-1	TRBJ1-5
TGTGCCAGCAGCTCGAGACAGGGAACTAACTATGGCTACACCTTC	CASSSRQGTNYGYTF	.	TRBD1	TRBV11-2	TRBJ1-2
TGTGCCAGTAGTCCACTAGCGGGGGTACAAGAGACCCAGTACTTC	CASSPLAGVQETQYF	.	TRBD2	TRBV19	TRBJ2-5
TGTGCCAGCAGCTACCGGGCAGATACGCAGTATTTT	CASSYRADTQYF	.	.	TRBV6-4	TRBJ2-3
TGTGCCAGCAGCGTAGGAGTGGGACAGGGAGGGTATGGCTACACCTTC	CASSVGVGQGGYGYTF	.	TRBD1	TRBV9	TRBJ1-2
TGTGCCACCAATCCGGGACGTACTTCCAATGAGCAGTTCTTC	CATNPGRTSNEQFF	.	.	TRBV15	TRBJ2-1